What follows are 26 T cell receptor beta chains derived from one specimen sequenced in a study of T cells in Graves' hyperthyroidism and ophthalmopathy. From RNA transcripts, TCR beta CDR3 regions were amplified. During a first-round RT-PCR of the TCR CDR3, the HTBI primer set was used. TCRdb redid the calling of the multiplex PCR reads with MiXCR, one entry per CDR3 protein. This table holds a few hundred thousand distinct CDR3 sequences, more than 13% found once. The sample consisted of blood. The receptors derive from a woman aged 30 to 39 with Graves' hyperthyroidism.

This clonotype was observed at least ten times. DNA for the CDR3: TGTGCCAGCAGCTCAGGCGGGGTCTACGAGCAGTACTTC. This sequence encodes CASSSGGVYEQYF. The chain uses TRBV13 and TRBJ2-7, with D possibly being TRBD2 (6 bases). V gave up 4 bases and J gave up 3 bases, with 10 bases separating them. Germline V gives CDR1 PRHDT, CDR2 FYEKMQ (reference sequence). The CDR3 spans 13 residues.

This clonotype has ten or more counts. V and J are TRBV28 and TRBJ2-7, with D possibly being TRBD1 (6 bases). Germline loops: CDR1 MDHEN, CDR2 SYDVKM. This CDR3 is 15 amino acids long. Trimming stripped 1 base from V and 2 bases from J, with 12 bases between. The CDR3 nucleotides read TGTGCCAGCAGTTTATTGGACAGTCGACCCTACGAGCAGTACTTC. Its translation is CASSLLDSRPYEQYF.

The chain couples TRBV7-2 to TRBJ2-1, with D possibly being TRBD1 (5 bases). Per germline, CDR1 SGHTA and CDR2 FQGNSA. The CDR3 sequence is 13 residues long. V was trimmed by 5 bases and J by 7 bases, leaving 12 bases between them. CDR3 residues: CASSDPGLNEQFF. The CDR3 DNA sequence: TGTGCCAGCAGCGACCCAGGGTTAAATGAGCAGTTCTTC.

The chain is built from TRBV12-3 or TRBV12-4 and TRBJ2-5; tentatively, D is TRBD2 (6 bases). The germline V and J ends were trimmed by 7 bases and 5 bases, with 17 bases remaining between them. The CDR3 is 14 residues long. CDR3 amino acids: CASTGGKGRETQYF. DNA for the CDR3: TGTGCCAGCACTGGAGGGAAGGGCCGGGAGACCCAGTACTTC.

CDR3 nucleotides: TGCGCCAGCAGCCAAGCCGATTCCCCCGGGAACACTGAAGCTTTCTTT. The encoded protein is CASSQADSPGNTEAFF. This chain uses TRBV4-1 with TRBJ1-1; no clear D. Germline V lookup: CDR1 MGHRA, CDR2 YSYEKL. CDR3 length: 16 amino acids. Trimming removed 1 base at V and 1 base at J, with 13 bases between.

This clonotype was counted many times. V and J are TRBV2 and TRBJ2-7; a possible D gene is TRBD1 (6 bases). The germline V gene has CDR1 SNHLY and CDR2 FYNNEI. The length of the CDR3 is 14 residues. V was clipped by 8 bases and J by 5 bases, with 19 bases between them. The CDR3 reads CASEDTGLKNEQYF. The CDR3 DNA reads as TGTGCCAGCGAAGACACAGGGTTGAAAAACGAGCAGTACTTC.

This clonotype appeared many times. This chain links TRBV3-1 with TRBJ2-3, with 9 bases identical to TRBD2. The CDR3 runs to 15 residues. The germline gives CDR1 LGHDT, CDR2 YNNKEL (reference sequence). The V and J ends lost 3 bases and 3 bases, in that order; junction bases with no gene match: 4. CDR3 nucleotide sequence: TGTGCCAGCAGCCACCGCGGGAGGGGGACAGATACGCAGTATTTT. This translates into CASSHRGRGTDTQYF.

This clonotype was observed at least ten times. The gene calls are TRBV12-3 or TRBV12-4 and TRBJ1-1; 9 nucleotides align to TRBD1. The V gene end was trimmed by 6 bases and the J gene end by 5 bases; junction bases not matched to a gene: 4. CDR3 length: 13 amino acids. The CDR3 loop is CASSLGQGTEAFF. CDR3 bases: TGTGCCAGCAGCCTAGGACAGGGGACTGAAGCTTTCTTT.

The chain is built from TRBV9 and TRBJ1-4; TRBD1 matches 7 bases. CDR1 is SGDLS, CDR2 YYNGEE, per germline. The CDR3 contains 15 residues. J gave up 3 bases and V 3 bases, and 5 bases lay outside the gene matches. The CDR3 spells CASSGRGGSNEKLFF. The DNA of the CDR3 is TGTGCCAGCAGCGGCAGGGGGGGCTCTAATGAAAAACTGTTTTTT.

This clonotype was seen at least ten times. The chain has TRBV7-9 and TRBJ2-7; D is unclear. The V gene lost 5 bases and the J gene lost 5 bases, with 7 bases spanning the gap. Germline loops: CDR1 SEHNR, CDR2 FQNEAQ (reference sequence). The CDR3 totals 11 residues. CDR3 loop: CASSSYDEQYF. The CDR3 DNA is TGTGCCAGCAGCAGCTATGACGAGCAGTACTTC.

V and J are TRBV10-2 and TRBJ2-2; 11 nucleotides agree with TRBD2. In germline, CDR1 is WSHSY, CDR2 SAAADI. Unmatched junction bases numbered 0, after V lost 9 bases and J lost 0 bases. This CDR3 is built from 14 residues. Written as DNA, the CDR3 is TGCGCCAGGGGACTAGCGGCGAACACCGGGGAGCTGTTTTTT. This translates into CARGLAANTGELFF.

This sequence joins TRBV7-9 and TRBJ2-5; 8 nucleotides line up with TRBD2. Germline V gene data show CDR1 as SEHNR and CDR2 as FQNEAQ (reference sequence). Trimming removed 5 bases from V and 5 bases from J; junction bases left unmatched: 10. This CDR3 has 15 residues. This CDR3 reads CASSPWTGGGETQYF. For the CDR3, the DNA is TGTGCCAGCAGCCCCTGGACGGGGGGGGGGGAGACCCAGTACTTC.

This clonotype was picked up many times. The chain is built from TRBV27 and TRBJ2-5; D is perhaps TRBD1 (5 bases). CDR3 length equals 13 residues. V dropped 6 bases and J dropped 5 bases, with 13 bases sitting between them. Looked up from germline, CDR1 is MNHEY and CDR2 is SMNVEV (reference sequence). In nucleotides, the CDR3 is TGTGCCAGCAGAACTCAGGGCGTGGAGACCCAGTACTTC. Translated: CASRTQGVETQYF.

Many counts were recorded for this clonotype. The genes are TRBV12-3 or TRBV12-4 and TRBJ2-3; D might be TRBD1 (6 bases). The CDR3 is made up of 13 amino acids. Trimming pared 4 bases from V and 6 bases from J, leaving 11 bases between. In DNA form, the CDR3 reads TGTGCCAGCAGTTGGGGGACAACTGATACGCAGTATTTT. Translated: CASSWGTTDTQYF.

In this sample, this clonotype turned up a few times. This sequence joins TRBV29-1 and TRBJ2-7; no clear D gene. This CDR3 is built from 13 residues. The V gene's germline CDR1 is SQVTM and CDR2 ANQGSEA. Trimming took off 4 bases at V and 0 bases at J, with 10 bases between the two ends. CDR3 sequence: CSVVAGSSYEQYF. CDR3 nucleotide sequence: TGCAGCGTTGTGGCAGGCTCCTCCTACGAGCAGTACTTC.

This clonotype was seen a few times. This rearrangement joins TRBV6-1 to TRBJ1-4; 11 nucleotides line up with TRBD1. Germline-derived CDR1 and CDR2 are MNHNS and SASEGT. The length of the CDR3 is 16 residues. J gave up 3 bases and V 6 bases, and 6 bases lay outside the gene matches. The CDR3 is CASSRTGGAANEKLFF. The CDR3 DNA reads TGTGCCAGCAGCCGGACAGGGGGCGCGGCTAATGAAAAACTGTTTTTT.

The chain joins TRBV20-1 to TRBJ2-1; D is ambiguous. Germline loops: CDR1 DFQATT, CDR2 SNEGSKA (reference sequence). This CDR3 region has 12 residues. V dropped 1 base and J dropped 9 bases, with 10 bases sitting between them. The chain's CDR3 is CSARVDHTEQFF. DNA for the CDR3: TGCAGTGCTAGAGTGGACCACACTGAGCAGTTCTTC.

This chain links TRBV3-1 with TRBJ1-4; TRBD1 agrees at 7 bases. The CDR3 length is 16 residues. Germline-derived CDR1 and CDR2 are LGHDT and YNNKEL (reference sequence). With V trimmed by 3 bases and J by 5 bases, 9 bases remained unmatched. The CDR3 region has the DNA TGTGCCAGCAGCCACGCTGGACAGGCTCTCAATGAAAAACTGTTTTTT. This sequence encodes CASSHAGQALNEKLFF.

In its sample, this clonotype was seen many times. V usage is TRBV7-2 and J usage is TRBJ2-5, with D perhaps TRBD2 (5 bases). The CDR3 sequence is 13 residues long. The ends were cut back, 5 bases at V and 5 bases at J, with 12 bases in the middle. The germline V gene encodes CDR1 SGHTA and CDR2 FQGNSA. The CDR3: CASSRTWAETQYF. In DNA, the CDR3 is TGTGCCAGCAGCAGGACTTGGGCGGAGACCCAGTACTTC.

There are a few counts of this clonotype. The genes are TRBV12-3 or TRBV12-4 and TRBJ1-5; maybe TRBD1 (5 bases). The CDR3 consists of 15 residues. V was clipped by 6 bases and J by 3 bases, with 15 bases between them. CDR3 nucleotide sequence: TGTGCCAGCAGGATGACAGTCCCTACCAATCAGCCCCAGCATTTT. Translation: CASRMTVPTNQPQHF.

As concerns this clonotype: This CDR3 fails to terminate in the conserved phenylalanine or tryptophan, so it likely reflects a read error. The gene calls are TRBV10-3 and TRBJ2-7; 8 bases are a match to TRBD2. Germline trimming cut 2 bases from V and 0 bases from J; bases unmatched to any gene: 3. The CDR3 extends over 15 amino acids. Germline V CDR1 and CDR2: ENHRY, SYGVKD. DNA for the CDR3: TGTGCCATCAGTGAGCGGGGGGGGAGCTCCTACGAGCAGTACTGC. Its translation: CAISERGGSSYEQYC.

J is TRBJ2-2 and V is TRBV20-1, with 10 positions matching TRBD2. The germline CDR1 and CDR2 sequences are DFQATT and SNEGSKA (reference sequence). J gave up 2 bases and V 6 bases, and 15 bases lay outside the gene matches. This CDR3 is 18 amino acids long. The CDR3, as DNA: TGCAGTGCACCCCCTCCCGCACTAGCGGGATCAAACACCGGGGAGCTGTTTTTT. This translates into CSAPPPALAGSNTGELFF.

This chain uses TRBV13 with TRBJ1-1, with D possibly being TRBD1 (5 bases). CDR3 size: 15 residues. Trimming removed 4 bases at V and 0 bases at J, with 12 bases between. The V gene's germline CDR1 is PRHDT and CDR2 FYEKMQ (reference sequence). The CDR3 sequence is CASSSRQTLNTEAFF. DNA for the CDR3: TGTGCCAGCAGCTCCCGACAGACTCTGAACACTGAAGCTTTCTTT.

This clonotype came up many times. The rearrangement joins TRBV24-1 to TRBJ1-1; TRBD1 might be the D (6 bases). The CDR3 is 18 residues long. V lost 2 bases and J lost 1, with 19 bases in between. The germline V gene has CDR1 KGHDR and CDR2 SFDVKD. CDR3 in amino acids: CATSDSTKQGLGNTEAFF. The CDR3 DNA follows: TGTGCCACCAGTGATTCAACCAAACAGGGCCTGGGGAACACTGAAGCTTTCTTT.

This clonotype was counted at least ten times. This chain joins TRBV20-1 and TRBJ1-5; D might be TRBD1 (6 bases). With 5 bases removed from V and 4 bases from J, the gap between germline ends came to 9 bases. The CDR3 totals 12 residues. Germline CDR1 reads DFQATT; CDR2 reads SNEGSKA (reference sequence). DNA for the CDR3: TGCAGTGCTCTAAGGGGGAATCAGCCCCAGCATTTT. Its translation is CSALRGNQPQHF.

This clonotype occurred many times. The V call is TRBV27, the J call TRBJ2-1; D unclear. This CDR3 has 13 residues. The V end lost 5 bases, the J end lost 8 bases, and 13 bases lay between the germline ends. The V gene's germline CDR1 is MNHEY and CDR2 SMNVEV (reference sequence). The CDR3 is CASSRLGRDEQFF. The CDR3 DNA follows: TGTGCCAGCAGTCGGCTGGGTCGGGATGAGCAGTTCTTC.